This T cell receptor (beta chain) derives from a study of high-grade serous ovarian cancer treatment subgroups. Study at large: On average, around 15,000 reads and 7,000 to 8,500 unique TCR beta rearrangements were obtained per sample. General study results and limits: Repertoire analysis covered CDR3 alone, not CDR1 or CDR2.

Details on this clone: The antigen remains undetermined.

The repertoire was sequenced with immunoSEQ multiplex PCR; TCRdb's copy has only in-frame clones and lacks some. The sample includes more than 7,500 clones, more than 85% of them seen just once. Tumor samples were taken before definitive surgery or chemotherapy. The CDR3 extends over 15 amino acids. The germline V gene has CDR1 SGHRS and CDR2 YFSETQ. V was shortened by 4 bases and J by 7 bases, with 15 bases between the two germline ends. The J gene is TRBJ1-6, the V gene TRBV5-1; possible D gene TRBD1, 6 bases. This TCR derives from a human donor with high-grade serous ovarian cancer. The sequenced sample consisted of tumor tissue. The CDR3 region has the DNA TGCGCCAGCAGCACGACAGGTTCGGGGAATTCACCCCTCCACTTT. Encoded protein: CASSTTGSGNSPLHF.